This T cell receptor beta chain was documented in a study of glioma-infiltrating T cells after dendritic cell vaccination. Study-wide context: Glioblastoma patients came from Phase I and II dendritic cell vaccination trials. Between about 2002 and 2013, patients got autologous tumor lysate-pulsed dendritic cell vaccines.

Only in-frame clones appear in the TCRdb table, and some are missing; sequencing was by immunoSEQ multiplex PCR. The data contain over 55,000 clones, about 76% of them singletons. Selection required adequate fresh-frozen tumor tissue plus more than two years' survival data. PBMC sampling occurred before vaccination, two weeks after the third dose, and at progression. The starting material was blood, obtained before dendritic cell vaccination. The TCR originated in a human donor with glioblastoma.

The CDR3 sequence is CASSSPLGGPNEQFF. As DNA, the CDR3 is TGCGCCAGCAGCTCCCCGCTAGGAGGCCCCAATGAGCAGTTCTTC. This chain links TRBV5-1 with TRBJ2-1; possible D gene TRBD2, 5 bases. CDR1 and CDR2 from the germline V gene are SGHRS and YFSETQ. The ends were cut back, 3 bases at V and 6 bases at J, with 16 bases in the middle. The CDR3 totals 15 residues.